This T cell receptor (beta chain) was recorded in a study of T cell repertoires in cytomegalovirus infection. Across the study: Public TCR beta signatures marked donors with CMV infection and the matching HLA.

TCRdb used MiXCR to reprocess the reads, holding one entry per CDR3 protein. The sample shows a few hundred thousand distinct CDR3 sequences, around 15% of them seen only once. Of note for this clonotype: Its antigen is currently unknown.

CDR1 MNHEY and CDR2 SVGAGI come from the germline V gene. There are 13 residues in the CDR3. Trimming took 5 bases from V and 4 from J, leaving 12 bases between them. Study-wide points: Pooled public TCR beta family frequency picked out CMV carriers with the relevant HLA. Ex vivo, HLA-C-restricted CMV-specific TCR beta clonotypes prevailed over the rest of the response.

V is TRBV6-5 and J is TRBJ2-7, with a weak D call TRBD2 (6 bases). This TCR was sampled from a human donor in good health (CMV status not recorded). Some clones in this sample may be carry-over from other donors' samples. Sequencing was done on a sample of CD8+ T cells from PBMCs. CDR3 in amino acids: CASSGGLGYEQYF. CDR3 DNA sequence: TGTGCCAGCAGTGGGGGACTCGGTTACGAGCAGTACTTC.